The clone carrying this TCR beta chain was seen ten or more times. Its antigen is not identified. Reverse transcription of all isolated RNA meant that expressed TCRB transcripts were sequenced. The method was immunoSEQ multiplex PCR; TCRdb's version includes in-frame clones alone and lacks a portion of them. The sample comprises a few hundred thousand clones, about 10% of which are singletons, and 0.6% rests with the top ten. Donors underwent one heparinised blood draw, about 0.12 L on average. This record belongs to a study of beta chain features in type 1 diabetes. Whole-study results and caveats: The naive, central memory and Treg TCRB repertoires of patients appeared to be more similar to one another than those of healthy donors. Shortening of TCRB CDR3s, moderate but significant, appeared in all four CD4+ subsets of Type 1 diabetes patients.

The CDR3 runs to 13 residues. Germline-derived CDR1 and CDR2 are LNHDA and SQIVND (reference sequence). V shed 7 bases and J shed 7 bases, with 14 bases lying between them. This TCR came from a man aged 25-45 years with type 1 diabetes. Source material: central memory CD4+ T cells from blood. The chain joins TRBV19 to TRBJ2-1; D unresolved. CDR3 coding DNA: TGTGCCAGTAATAAAGTCATGGGGAATGAGCAGTTCTTC. Translated, it gives CASNKVMGNEQFF.